The 11 T cell receptor beta chains presented below share a single source sample, sequenced in a study of blood T cell repertoires in COVID-19. Assay: immunoSEQ multiplex PCR; the TCRdb copy retains only in-frame clones and omits some. Of 200,000 to 250,000 clones listed, about 80% are singletons. The sample taken for sequencing was PBMCs or T cells enriched from blood (not recorded which). Source of these receptors: a woman in her fifties or sixties who had been exposed to COVID-19.

The chain couples TRBV6-2 or TRBV6-3 to TRBJ2-7, with D possibly being TRBD2 (6 bases). Germline-derived CDR1 and CDR2 are MNHEY and SVGEGT. The CDR3 sequence is 13 residues long. V lost 4 bases and J lost 4, with 11 bases in between. The DNA for the CDR3 is TGTGCCAGCAGTTTAGCAGGGAGGTACGAGCAGTACTTC. Translation gives CASSLAGRYEQYF.

The chain is built from TRBV28 and TRBJ1-6; the D is unclear. CDR1 MDHEN and CDR2 SYDVKM come from the germline V gene. CDR3 length: 14 residues. Trimming cost V 6 bases and J 9 bases, with 15 bases left between them. CDR3 protein: CASSPGPAGSPLHF. CDR3 coding DNA: TGTGCCAGCAGCCCGGGCCCTGCGGGTTCACCCCTCCACTTT.

The chain carries TRBV4-2 and TRBJ2-3; 7 bases agree with TRBD2. The CDR3 is 14 residues long. V gave up 1 base and J gave up 4 bases; unmatched junction bases: 2. Germline CDR1 reads LGHNA; CDR2 reads YNFKEQ. The CDR3 DNA is TGTGCCAGCAGCCAAGGCGGGAGCGCAGATACGCAGTATTTT. Translated, it gives CASSQGGSADTQYF.

This clone showed up just a few times. The CDR3 sequence is CASSKFRDRGNTEAFF. Written as DNA, the CDR3 is TGTGCCAGTAGCAAATTCCGGGACAGGGGGAACACTGAAGCTTTCTTT. This rearrangement joins TRBV19 to TRBJ1-1, with 10 bases aligning to TRBD1. Germline assignment: CDR1 LNHDA and CDR2 SQIVND (reference sequence). This CDR3 has 16 residues. With V trimmed by 6 bases and J by 1 base, 8 bases remained unmatched.

This clone showed up many times. This rearrangement joins TRBV5-1 to TRBJ1-1, with D possibly being TRBD1 (6 bases). Between the trimmed V and J ends, which lost 5 bases and 2 bases, there was a span of 10 bases. Germline lookup yields CDR1 SGHRS and CDR2 YFSETQ. The length of the CDR3 is 13 residues. The CDR3 sequence: CASSWGQNTEAFF. CDR3 sequence (DNA): TGCGCCAGCAGTTGGGGGCAAAACACTGAAGCTTTCTTT.

This clone was found once. This chain links TRBV12-3 or TRBV12-4 with TRBJ2-7; possible D gene TRBD2, 6 bases. Between the trimmed V and J ends, which lost 6 bases and 5 bases, there was a span of 14 bases. The CDR3 runs 13 residues. The CDR3 coding sequence is TGTGCCAGCAGCCTACGGGGGTGGAACGAGCAGTACTTC. The encoded protein is CASSLRGWNEQYF.

V is TRBV24-1 and J is TRBJ1-2, with a weak D call TRBD1 (5 bases). This CDR3 is 14 amino acids long. Germline V gene sequence: CDR1 KGHDR, CDR2 SFDVKD. Trimming took off 5 bases at V and 3 bases at J, with 12 bases between the two ends. CDR3: CATSAKGPYYGYTF. The CDR3 DNA reads TGTGCCACCAGTGCGAAGGGGCCCTACTATGGCTACACCTTC.

The CDR3 loop is CASTQTSGGPYTGELFF. CDR3 nucleotides: TGCGCCAGCACACAGACTAGCGGGGGACCCTACACCGGGGAGCTGTTTTTT. The V and J genes are TRBV10-1 and TRBJ2-2; TRBD2 matches at 12 bases. Germline assignment: CDR1 WNHNN and CDR2 SYGVQD (reference sequence). The V and J ends lost 7 bases and 3 bases, in that order; junction bases with no gene match: 9. The CDR3 length is 17 residues.

V is TRBV2 and J is TRBJ2-3, with D perhaps TRBD1 (6 bases). Looked up from germline, CDR1 is SNHLY and CDR2 is FYNNEI. The CDR3 covers 14 residues. The germline V and J ends were trimmed by 4 bases and 1 base, with 9 bases remaining between them. This CDR3 reads CASSAQGRTDTQYF. Written as DNA, the CDR3 is TGTGCCAGCAGTGCCCAGGGGCGCACAGATACGCAGTATTTT.

This clone was detected only once. The chain uses TRBV19 and TRBJ1-4; D possibly corresponds to TRBD1 (5 bases). The ends were cut back, 3 bases at V and 3 bases at J, with 11 bases in the middle. In germline, CDR1 is LNHDA, CDR2 SQIVND (reference sequence). The CDR3 loop spans 15 amino acids. The chain's CDR3 is CASSIGGLPNEKLFF. CDR3 sequence (DNA): TGTGCCAGTAGTATCGGGGGACTACCTAATGAAAAACTGTTTTTT.

The chain uses TRBV7-2 and TRBJ2-1; TRBD2 might be the D (7 bases). CDR3 length: 14 residues. The germline V gene has CDR1 SGHTA and CDR2 FQGNSA. V was pared by 1 base and J by 10 bases, with 14 bases between. The CDR3 sequence: CASSLVGGAWEQFF. In DNA form, the CDR3 reads TGTGCCAGCAGCTTAGTGGGGGGGGCTTGGGAGCAGTTCTTC. The whole variable domain, filled in from reference TRBV7-2 and TRBJ2-1, reads GAGVSQSPSNKVTEKGKDVELRCDPISGHTALYWYRQSLGQGLEFLIYFQGNSAPDKSGLPSDRFSAERTGGSVSTLTIQRTQQEDSAVYLCASSLVGGAWEQFFGPGTRLTVL.